This entry is about one TCR beta chain. Which antigen it targets is not known. Per-base qualities were not stored, and no clone one base away is much larger. V is trimmed back by 1 base and J by 2 bases, and the junction contains 7 bases that no gene match accounts for. CDR3 length: 16 amino acids, cysteine to phenylalanine. The retained sequence is limited to the CDR3, 48 bases, with the frame set at the first base. The CDR1 and CDR2 encoded by the germline V gene are SGHRS and YFSETQ. The record originates from a study of brain T cells in children with intractable seizures (dated by TCRdb to about 2021). About the study as a whole: Resected brain tissue from about 48 pediatric epilepsy surgery cases was initially screened for immune gene transcripts with a NanoString immunology panel. Of the approximately 12 selected surgery cases, pre-surgery blood was also sequenced for eight, so four had brain tissue only.

Findings and caveats that apply to the study as a whole: Because sequencing depth was different between pre-surgery and post-surgery blood, clones absent from the pre-surgery sample may reflect undersampling. The patients' HCMV serostatus was not known, and viral specificity was inferred solely from CDR3 sequence similarity.

The label giving this sample's time point can be read as: blood from clinic visit 5 months post-surgery; TSC patient then seizure free. The surgery cases that showed the highest brain T cell transcript signatures were chosen for TCR beta chain sequencing of brain tissue, and of blood when it was available. Patients had been treated with at least one anti-epileptic drug before surgery. The TCR-sequenced patients were children whose drug-resistant epilepsy was caused by tuberous sclerosis complex, focal cortical dysplasia, Rasmussen encephalitis or hemimegalencephaly. The Monarch genomic DNA purification kit was used to extract bulk genomic DNA from unsorted brain tissue and whole blood. The immunoSEQ assay was used to generate TCR beta chain sequences from genomic DNA. As for the authors' bioinformatics: CDR3 sequences that did not begin with the conserved framework cysteine at position 104 were removed manually. To get clonality, the normalized Shannon's Diversity Index was subtracted from one, giving values from 0 (maximal diversity) to 1 (oligoclonal). To check whether a given CDR3 had different frequencies in two samples, for example brain versus blood, chi-squared comparison-of-proportions tests were used. Public clonotypes were found through immuneACCESS searches, while the VDJdb browser was used to judge similarity to known antiviral clonotypes. The clones in this table, taken by TCRdb from immuneACCESS, are in-frame only. Not every clone is retained; where verified, under half of the shortfall comes from an unresolved V gene, and the cause of the rest is unknown. D and trimming were read from the DNA, whereas the V and J calls and clone size are those reported in that table. This sample comprises hundreds of thousands of clones, approximately 93% of them detected only once. 5.7% of the sample belongs to the ten largest clones.

This receptor was taken from a boy under three years old with tuberous sclerosis and intractable seizures. This chain joins TRBV5-1 to TRBJ2-5; 8 central bases correspond to TRBD2. Sequences were derived from peripheral blood, sampled approximately 5 months after surgery. The CDR3 loop reads CASSLLWGGGQETQYF. The sequenced DNA: TGCGCCAGCAGCTTGTTATGGGGCGGGGGGCAAGAGACCCAGTACTTC. Supplemented by the reference TRBV5-1 and TRBJ2-5 proteins around the CDR3, the complete variable domain is KAGVTQTPRYLIKTRGQQVTLSCSPISGHRSVSWYQQTPGQGLQFLFEYFSETQRNKGNFPGRFSGRQFSNSRSEMNVSTLELGDSALYLCASSLLWGGGQETQYFGPGTRLLVL.